Shown below are 25 T cell receptor beta chains from a single sample sequenced in a study of shared clonotypes between healthy human individuals. Profiled with immunoSEQ multiplex PCR; TCRdb holds only in-frame clones, not every one. The table records more than 2,000,000 clones, around nine tenths of them present only once. The sequenced sample was naive CD4+ T cells sorted from blood. Described subset: CD45RA+ positively selected. The receptors shown here come from a man younger than 30 in good health.

This clone was counted a few times. The chain carries TRBV18 and TRBJ1-5; perhaps TRBD1 as D (5 bases). CDR1 KGHSH and CDR2 LQKENI come from the germline V gene. V lost 2 bases, J lost 3 bases, and 14 bases lay in between. The CDR3 consists of 16 residues. CDR3 DNA sequence: TGTGCCAGCTCACCAGTTGCAGCAGGGTACAATCAGCCCCAGCATTTT. Translating it yields CASSPVAAGYNQPQHF.

V gene TRBV7-9 combines with J gene TRBJ1-1; D is perhaps TRBD1 (6 bases). The germline CDR1 and CDR2 sequences are SEHNR and FQNEAQ (reference sequence). V was cut by 7 bases and J by 1 base, with 16 bases left in between. The CDR3 runs to 15 residues. This CDR3 is CASTRGAGKNTEAFF. DNA for the CDR3: TGTGCCAGCACCCGGGGGGCCGGTAAGAACACTGAAGCTTTCTTT.

V and J are TRBV19 and TRBJ1-4; D remains unclear. CDR1 is LNHDA, CDR2 SQIVND, per germline (reference sequence). V shed 2 bases and J shed 5 bases, with 9 bases lying between them. This CDR3 region has 14 residues. The CDR3: CASSIWGENEKLFF. DNA for the CDR3: TGTGCCAGTAGTATATGGGGTGAAAATGAAAAACTGTTTTTT.

V is TRBV28 and J is TRBJ1-2; D not resolved. Trimming removed 4 bases at V and 5 bases at J, with 8 bases between. Germline V lookup: CDR1 MDHEN, CDR2 SYDVKM. The CDR3 has 12 amino acids. The CDR3 bases are TGTGCCAGCAGTTGGGTGGGGTATGGCTACACCTTC. Protein: CASSWVGYGYTF.

The chain employs TRBV6-4 and TRBJ2-7; no definite D call. The germline V gene has CDR1 MRHNA and CDR2 SNTAGT. This CDR3 comprises 11 residues. Trimming took 6 bases from V and 1 from J, leaving 4 bases between them. The CDR3 sequence is CASRESYEQYF. CDR3 nucleotides: TGTGCCAGCAGGGAGTCCTACGAGCAGTACTTC.

This rearrangement joins TRBV4-3 to TRBJ2-7; 8 bases align to TRBD1. Per germline, CDR1 LGHNA and CDR2 YSLEER. This CDR3 comprises 14 residues. Unmatched junction bases numbered 2, after V lost 1 base and J lost 3 bases. The CDR3 DNA is TGCGCCAGCAGCCAAGGGACAGGGAACTACGAGCAGTACTTC. As protein: CASSQGTGNYEQYF.

The chain combines TRBV4-1 with TRBJ2-6; D is ambiguous. Germline CDR1 and CDR2: MGHRA and YSYEKL. V was shortened by 1 base and J by 0 bases, with 13 bases between the two germline ends. The CDR3 consists of 18 residues. DNA of the CDR3: TGCGCCAGCAGCCAAGTCCCTTCCCATCCCTCTGGGGCCAACGTCCTGACTTTC. It specifies CASSQVPSHPSGANVLTF.

The CDR3 DNA reads as TGCGCCAGCAGCCGGCGACAGGGGGCGGCCTACGAGCAGTACTTC. Translated, it gives CASSRRQGAAYEQYF. This chain joins TRBV4-1 and TRBJ2-7; TRBD1 matches 10 bases. From germline, CDR1 is MGHRA and CDR2 YSYEKL. V lost 4 bases, J lost 2 bases, and 5 bases stayed unmatched. The CDR3 loop spans 15 amino acids.

This clone was seen more than once but under ten times. In the same sample, other DNA sequences code for this CDR3. The chain is built from TRBV9 and TRBJ2-1; TRBD2 matches at 7 bases. With V trimmed by 0 bases and J by 6 bases, 0 bases remained unmatched. CDR1 is SGDLS and CDR2 is YYNGEE in the germline V gene. The CDR3 spans 13 residues. CDR3 sequence: CASSVASGNEQFF. The CDR3 region has the DNA TGTGCCAGCAGCGTAGCTAGCGGCAATGAGCAGTTCTTC.

This clone has just one count. The chain couples TRBV5-1 to TRBJ2-5, with 9 bases aligning to TRBD1. The germline CDR1 and CDR2 sequences are SGHRS and YFSETQ. Losses at the gene ends were 4 bases for V and 5 bases for J; bases not matched to a gene: 6. CDR3 length equals 14 residues. CDR3 region: CASSHTGGGETQYF. The CDR3 DNA reads as TGCGCCAGCAGCCACACAGGGGGCGGGGAGACCCAGTACTTC.

About this clone itself: At one end the junction does not follow the germline gene, possibly because of a read error. This chain joins TRBV7-7 and TRBJ2-5; D tentatively fits TRBD1 or TRBD2 (6 bases each). Germline V gene sequence: CDR1 SSHAT, CDR2 FNYEAQ (reference sequence). This CDR3 region has 13 residues. CDR3 nucleotides: TGTGCTAGCAGCTTAGGGGGGCAAGAGACCCAGTACTTC. This translates into CASSLGGQETQYF. The full variable domain, completed using reference TRBV7-7 and TRBJ2-5, is GAGVSQSPRYKVTKRGQDVTLRCDPISSHATLYWYQQALGQGPEFLTYFNYEAQPDKSGLPSDRFSAERPEGSISTLTIQRTEQRDSAMYRCASSLGGQETQYFGPGTRLLVL.

This chain uses TRBV5-6 with TRBJ2-7; 8 nucleotides match TRBD2. The CDR3 has 15 amino acids. The V segment lost 2 bases and the J segment 4 bases; nucleotides outside the gene matches: 8. Germline V gives CDR1 SGHDT, CDR2 YYEEEE. CDR3 amino acids: CASSLTPGLGYEQYF. DNA for the CDR3: TGTGCCAGCAGCTTAACGCCGGGACTAGGGTACGAGCAGTACTTC.

The J gene is TRBJ2-2, the V gene TRBV19, with D perhaps TRBD1 (8 bases). There are 17 residues in the CDR3. Between the trimmed V and J ends, which lost 6 bases and 2 bases, there was a span of 19 bases. Germline assignment: CDR1 LNHDA and CDR2 SQIVND (reference sequence). CDR3 sequence: CASRQITGGVNTGELFF. The CDR3 nucleotides are TGTGCCAGTAGACAAATCACAGGGGGGGTTAACACCGGGGAGCTGTTTTTT.

J is TRBJ1-5 and V is TRBV28; 9 bases agree with TRBD1. This CDR3 spans 14 amino acids. V was clipped by 5 bases and J by 6 bases; unmatched bases: 5. CDR1 and CDR2 from the germline V gene are MDHEN and SYDVKM. CDR3 loop: CASSAGQGFQPQHF. As DNA, the CDR3 is TGTGCCAGCAGTGCGGGACAGGGATTTCAGCCCCAGCATTTT. Supplemented by reference TRBV28 and TRBJ1-5, the full variable domain reads DVKVTQSSRYLVKRTGEKVFLECVQDMDHENMFWYRQDPGLGLRLIYFSYDVKMKEKGDIPEGYSVSREKKERFSLILESASTNQTSMYLCASSAGQGFQPQHFGDGTRLSIL.

The chain uses TRBV14 and TRBJ1-6, with a possible D match to TRBD1 (5 bases). There are 17 residues in the CDR3. Trimming cost V 1 base and J 4 bases, with 14 bases left between them. Germline CDR1 and CDR2: SGHDN and FVKESK. The chain's CDR3 is CASSQVATAFYNSPLHF. In DNA form, the CDR3 reads TGTGCCAGCAGCCAAGTAGCGACAGCTTTTTATAATTCACCCCTCCACTTT.

This chain connects TRBV7-2 to TRBJ1-1; D remains unclear. V shed 1 base and J shed 1 base, with 7 bases lying between them. Germline V gene lookup returns CDR1 SGHTA and CDR2 FQGNSA. The CDR3 consists of 14 residues. CDR3 sequence: CASSLELRNTEAFF. The CDR3, as DNA: TGTGCCAGCAGCTTAGAATTGAGGAACACTGAAGCTTTCTTT.

The V gene is TRBV5-4, the J gene TRBJ2-7; 13 bases map to TRBD2. The junction had 2 bases not matched to a gene; V was cut back by 1 base and J by 1 base. The CDR3 has 16 residues. Germline CDR1 and CDR2: SGHNT and YYREEE (reference sequence). CDR3 protein: CASSLTSGRGSYEQYF. The DNA of the CDR3 is TGTGCCAGCAGCTTGACTAGCGGGAGGGGGTCCTACGAGCAGTACTTC.

The V call is TRBV6-5, the J call TRBJ1-4, with a weak D call TRBD1 (5 bases). The V and J ends lost 6 bases and 7 bases respectively, with 12 bases between them. The CDR3 is 13 residues long. Germline loops: CDR1 MNHEY, CDR2 SVGAGI. The CDR3 bases are TGTGCCAGCAGGGACATTAGAAGTGAAAAACTGTTTTTT. This translates into CASRDIRSEKLFF.

The chain links TRBV19 to TRBJ1-5; 7 nucleotides match TRBD1. There are 15 residues in the CDR3. CDR1 LNHDA and CDR2 SQIVND come from the germline V gene (reference sequence). V was clipped by 4 bases and J by 7 bases; unmatched bases: 10. The CDR3 DNA follows: TGTGCCAGTAGTAGCCAGACAGGGCAGGGACAGCCCCAGCATTTT. Protein sequence: CASSSQTGQGQPQHF.

The chain links TRBV9 to TRBJ2-2, with no clear D. The length of the CDR3 is 13 residues. V lost 3 bases and J 7 bases, leaving 10 bases between the germline ends. Germline V gives CDR1 SGDLS, CDR2 YYNGEE. CDR3 amino acids: CASSALSNGELFF. In DNA form, the CDR3 reads TGTGCCAGCAGCGCCCTTTCGAACGGGGAGCTGTTTTTT.

The chain joins TRBV4-3 to TRBJ2-5, with a tentative D call TRBD2 (5 bases). The J call is doubtful: the DNA matches TRBJ2-7 better. This CDR3 has 14 amino acids. The germline V gene has CDR1 LGHNA and CDR2 YSLEER. The CDR3 loop is CASSPRGGSYEQYF. The CDR3 DNA reads TGCGCCAGCAGCCCTCGAGGAGGTTCCTACGAGCAGTACTTC.

The chain combines TRBV27 with TRBJ2-2; the D is unclear. This CDR3 has 13 residues. Germline CDR1 reads MNHEY; CDR2 reads SMNVEV (reference sequence). Between the trimmed V and J ends, which lost 5 bases and 5 bases, there was a span of 9 bases. CDR3 protein: CASSVYPTGELFF. In nucleotides, the CDR3 is TGTGCCAGCAGTGTATACCCAACCGGGGAGCTGTTTTTT.

This sequence joins TRBV6-1 and TRBJ2-7; D call uncertain. In germline, CDR1 is MNHNS, CDR2 SASEGT. The CDR3 totals 12 residues. Trimming took off 6 bases at V and 2 bases at J, with 8 bases between the two ends. The CDR3 DNA is TGTGCCAGCAGCAGAGTTCCCTACGAGCAGTACTTC. Its protein product is CASSRVPYEQYF.

The chain links TRBV7-8 to TRBJ2-2, with 9 bases fitting TRBD2. CDR1 is SGHVS and CDR2 is FQNEAQ in the germline V gene. V lost 5 bases to trimming and J lost 1 base; unmatched junction nucleotides: 5. CDR3 length: 16 residues. The CDR3: CASSAWTSENTGELFF. The CDR3 nucleotides are TGTGCCAGCAGCGCCTGGACTAGCGAGAACACCGGGGAGCTGTTTTTT.

The rearrangement links TRBV9 to TRBJ1-5; D possibly corresponds to TRBD1 (6 bases). The CDR3 has 17 residues. The germline V gene encodes CDR1 SGDLS and CDR2 YYNGEE. The V and J ends lost 3 bases and 5 bases respectively, with 21 bases between them. The CDR3 region has the DNA TGTGCCAGCAGCGAGGGAACCGGACAGCTACCCCATCAGCCCCAGCATTTT. Encoded protein: CASSEGTGQLPHQPQHF. Supplemented by reference TRBV9 and TRBJ1-5, the full variable domain reads DSGVTQTPKHLITATGQRVTLRCSPRSGDLSVYWYQQSLDQGLQFLIQYYNGEERAKGNILERFSAQQFPDLHSELNLSSLELGDSALYFCASSEGTGQLPHQPQHFGDGTRLSIL.